This is a list of T cell receptor beta chains from one sample in a study of T cell responses to AZD1222 COVID-19 vaccine. Produced via immunoSEQ multiplex PCR; TCRdb's table is partial and in-frame only. The repertoire includes about 94,000 clones, approximately 91% of them detected once, and about an eighth sits in the top ten. The sequencing here drew on peripheral blood, taken on day 0 of AZD1222 vaccination. These receptors were collected from an adult in good health. The CDR3 runs from the conserved cysteine through the conserved F or W. D genes are given only for firm matches. Size values are once, few and many counts, or a class for expanded clones, and some rows have none.

V	D	J	size	DNA	CDR3
TRBV7-3	TRBD2	TRBJ2-7	-	TGTGCCAGCAGCTTATGGGAGGGGCAGTACTTC	CASSLWEGQYF
TRBV7-8	-	TRBJ1-2	few	TGTGCCAGCAGCTTGGGGGACGGTACTAACTATGGCTACACCTTC	CASSLGDGTNYGYTF
TRBV7-8	-	TRBJ2-2	-	TGTGCCAGCAGCTTAGATTCTATTGGCAGGTCGGTCGGGGAGCTGTTTTTT	CASSLDSIGRSVGELFF
TRBV4-1	TRBD2	TRBJ2-1	-	TGCGCCAGCAGGGAAAGAGCGGGGGTTACCTACAATGAGCAGTTCTTC	CASRERAGVTYNEQFF
TRBV2	-	TRBJ2-2	-	TGTGCCAGCAGTGACTCCCTAGACCCCGGGGAGCTGTTTTTT	CASSDSLDPGELFF
TRBV7-3	TRBD2	TRBJ2-7	-	TGTGCCAGCAGCTTAACGGGGCTAGCGGGGACCGAGCAGTACTTC	CASSLTGLAGTEQYF
TRBV7-9	-	TRBJ1-2	-	TGTGCCAGCAGCTTACCAGGACTTAATGGCTACACCTTC	CASSLPGLNGYTF
TRBV27	-	TRBJ1-3	-	TGTGCCAGCAGTCTAACCACAGGGAACACCATATATTTT	CASSLTTGNTIYF
TRBV6-2/TRBV6-3	-	TRBJ2-5	-	TGTGCCAGCAGTTACTCGTTTGATAGTGGGGTGGAATGGGTGGAGACCCAGTACTTC	CASSYSFDSGVEWVETQYF
TRBV6-6	TRBD1	TRBJ1-5	-	TGTGCCAGCAGACGACAGGGGAAACAGCCCCAGCATTTT	CASRRQGKQPQHF
TRBV6-5	-	TRBJ2-5	-	TGTGCCAGCAGTTACGGGAAGACCCAGTACTTC	CASSYGKTQYF
TRBV6-5	TRBD1	TRBJ1-5	-	TGTGCCAGCAATCACGGGACAGGGGTACAGCCCCAGCATTTT	CASNHGTGVQPQHF
TRBV19	-	TRBJ1-1	-	TGTGCCAGTACCCCCCGGTCAGGGACTGAAGCTTTCTTT	CASTPRSGTEAFF
TRBV7-2	-	TRBJ1-2	-	TGTGCCAGCAGCTTAGGAGGTACTAACTATGGCTACACCTTC	CASSLGGTNYGYTF
TRBV6-5	TRBD1	TRBJ1-2	few	TGTGCCAGCTACCCGCCGGGACAGGCTAACTATGGCTACACCTTC	CASYPPGQANYGYTF
TRBV27	-	TRBJ1-1	-	TGTGCCAGCACCTCCGGCACGGGCCAGAACACTGAAGCTTTCTTT	CASTSGTGQNTEAFF
TRBV19	-	TRBJ1-3	-	TGTGCCAGTCAAGGTACACAGGGAGGCACCATATATTTT	CASQGTQGGTIYF
TRBV14	-	TRBJ1-6	-	TGTGCCAGCAGCCCTCGGACGTTTGGCCCCCTCCACTTT	CASSPRTFGPLHF
TRBV6-5	-	TRBJ2-1	-	TGTGCCAGCATCCGTAACAATGAGCAGTTCTTC	CASIRNNEQFF
TRBV9	-	TRBJ2-1	-	TGTGCCAGCAGCACCGGGGCGGACTGGTCTAATGAGCAGTTCTTC	CASSTGADWSNEQFF
TRBV11-3	-	TRBJ1-1	-	TGTGCCAGCAGCTTAGGTACGGGGCTGAACACTGAAGCTTTCTTT	CASSLGTGLNTEAFF
TRBV6-5	TRBD1	TRBJ2-3	-	TGTGCCAGCAGTTACCGGACAGGGACGGGCACAGATACGCAGTATTTT	CASSYRTGTGTDTQYF
TRBV12-5	-	TRBJ1-1	-	TGTGCTAGTGGTCTAGAGTTTGAAGCTTTCTTT	CASGLEFEAFF
TRBV4-3	-	TRBJ1-6	-	TGCGCCAGCAGCCAAGGCATCAGGGGAGGAAATTCACCCCTCCACTTT	CASSQGIRGGNSPLHF
TRBV4-1	-	TRBJ1-5	-	TGCGCCAGCAGCCACGTCGGTGTACAGGATAGCAATCAGCCCCAGCATTTT	CASSHVGVQDSNQPQHF
TRBV6-2/TRBV6-3	-	TRBJ1-1	-	TGTGCCAGCAGTTACGGGCAGCTAACTAGTGAAGCTTTCTTT	CASSYGQLTSEAFF
TRBV18	-	TRBJ1-2	once	TGTGCCAGCTCACCAGGGGAGGAATTATCCCCTCTAAACTATGGCTACACCTTC	CASSPGEELSPLNYGYTF
TRBV30	-	TRBJ1-2	-	TGTGCCTGGACCCCGACGGGTAATGGCTACACCTTC	CAWTPTGNGYTF
TRBV3-1/TRBV3-2	-	TRBJ1-5	-	TGTGCCAGCAGCCAAGGGCAGGGAGGGCAGCCCCAGCATTTT	CASSQGQGGQPQHF
TRBV10-1	-	TRBJ1-1	once	TGCGCCAGCAGTGAGTCGGGGCGTTCTGAAGCTTTCTTT	CASSESGRSEAFF
TRBV30	-	TRBJ1-3	-	TGTGCCTGGACCCTCCCACAGGTCTCTGGAAACACCATATATTTT	CAWTLPQVSGNTIYF
TRBV19	-	TRBJ1-1	-	TGTGCCAGTCGGGGCTCGAACACTGAAGCTTTCTTT	CASRGSNTEAFF
TRBV29-1	-	TRBJ2-7	-	TGCAGCGTACAGGGCCCCCACGAGCAGTACTTC	CSVQGPHEQYF
TRBV4-1	-	TRBJ1-4	-	TGCGCCAGCAGCCAAGATGCACTTGGGGGGGTTGACGAAAAACTGTTTTTT	CASSQDALGGVDEKLFF